This TCR beta chain was recorded in a study of PD-1 blockade in classical Hodgkin lymphoma. The time point here: cycle 4 day 1 (C4D1), after more than five weeks of nivolumab. Brentuximab vedotin exposure varied among the patients, all of whom had relapsed after autologous stem cell transplantation. The study recorded best responses of complete response, partial response or progressive disease. Repertoires were generated with immunoSEQ multiplex PCR, while TCRdb's copy carries only in-frame clones and drops some. The table has roughly 20,000 clones, 70% to 80% seen once. This CDR3 is built from 16 residues. After removal of 1 base from V and 2 bases from J, the junction contained 4 bases not matched to a gene. The germline CDR1 and CDR2 sequences are SGHRS and YFSETQ.

This sequence joins TRBV5-1 and TRBJ2-3; 10 bases align to TRBD2. The source was peripheral blood mononuclear cells (PBMCs), collected before the fourth cycle of nivolumab. This sequence was found in a human donor with classical Hodgkin lymphoma. The CDR3 loop reads CASSLPGLASTDTQYF. DNA for the CDR3: TGCGCCAGCAGCTTGCCGGGACTAGCGTCCACAGATACGCAGTATTTT.